These 18 T cell receptor beta chains were all obtained from the same sample, sequenced in a study of blood T cell repertoires in COVID-19. The data were produced by immunoSEQ multiplex PCR, yet TCRdb's version contains in-frame clones alone and is incomplete. Among approximately 160,000 clones listed, 81% were seen once. The material sequenced was peripheral blood. The receptors stem from a man in his fifties or sixties with active or convalescent COVID-19.

V and J are TRBV11-2 and TRBJ2-2, with 9 bases matching TRBD1. Germline V gene lookup returns CDR1 SGHAT and CDR2 FQNNGV. The CDR3 totals 12 residues. Unmatched junction bases numbered 5, after V lost 5 bases and J lost 13 bases. The DNA of the CDR3 is TGTGCCAGCAGCCCGGGACAGGGCAGGCTGTTTTTT. Amino acids: CASSPGQGRLFF.

The chain carries TRBV29-1 and TRBJ2-7; 7 bases align to TRBD2. This CDR3 region has 13 residues. With V trimmed by 3 bases and J by 2 bases, 4 bases remained unmatched. Germline loops: CDR1 SQVTM, CDR2 ANQGSEA. The CDR3 nucleotides read TGCAGCGTTGAGGTTGGGGGGGCCTACGAGCAGTACTTC. Translating it yields CSVEVGGAYEQYF.

V and J are TRBV11-2 and TRBJ1-4; D gene uncertain. Germline V lookup: CDR1 SGHAT, CDR2 FQNNGV. The CDR3 is 15 amino acids. The V end was cut by 2 bases, the J end by 10 bases, with 17 bases between. In nucleotides, the CDR3 is TGTGCCAGCAGCTTATTGACGGCCGGGATTGGAAAACTGTTTTTT. Protein: CASSLLTAGIGKLFF.

The J gene is TRBJ1-2, the V gene TRBV6-5; 7 bases fit TRBD1. V gave up 4 bases and J gave up 3 bases; unmatched junction bases: 8. This CDR3 has 15 residues. The V gene's germline CDR1 is MNHEY and CDR2 SVGAGI. The CDR3 here is CASSSPRGADYGYTF. CDR3 DNA: TGTGCCAGCAGTTCCCCCAGGGGGGCGGACTATGGCTACACCTTC.

CDR3 amino acids: CASSSGGSNQPQHF. The DNA of the CDR3 is TGTGCCAGTAGTTCAGGGGGGAGCAATCAGCCCCAGCATTTT. The V and J genes are TRBV19 and TRBJ1-5; 7 positions agree with TRBD1. The germline gives CDR1 LNHDA, CDR2 SQIVND (reference sequence). The V and J ends lost 5 bases and 1 base, in that order; junction bases with no gene match: 2. The length of the CDR3 is 14 residues. Complete variable domain (other parts from reference TRBV19 and TRBJ1-5): DGGITQSPKYLFRKEGQNVTLSCEQNLNHDAMYWYRQDPGQGLRLIYYSQIVNDFQKGDIAEGYSVSREKKESFPLTVTSAQKNPTAFYLCASSSGGSNQPQHFGDGTRLSIL.

This rearrangement joins TRBV3-1 (or the pseudogene TRBV3-2) to TRBJ2-7; D not resolved. V lost 0 bases and J 3 bases, leaving 6 bases between the germline ends. This CDR3 comprises 13 residues. Germline CDR1 is LGHDT and CDR2 is YNNKEL (reference sequence). CDR3 nucleotide sequence: TGTGCCAGCAGCCAAGACAGATTCTACGAGCAGTACTTC. Translated: CASSQDRFYEQYF.

In its sample, this clone was seen once. The J gene is TRBJ2-2, the V gene TRBV7-9; D might be TRBD2 (6 bases). Trimming removed 4 bases at V and 5 bases at J, with 14 bases between. Germline CDR1 SEHNR, CDR2 FQNEAQ (reference sequence). This CDR3 comprises 15 residues. DNA for the CDR3: TGTGCCAGCAGCTCGAGCGGGTCCGGAACCGGGGAGCTGTTTTTT. It codes for CASSSSGSGTGELFF.

This chain joins TRBV5-1 and TRBJ2-7; D might be TRBD2 (5 bases). Germline V gene sequence: CDR1 SGHRS, CDR2 YFSETQ. This CDR3 has 14 residues. The V end was cut by 4 bases, the J end by 7 bases, with 18 bases between. CDR3 DNA sequence: TGCGCCAGCAGCCCGTCCGGAGGTTTATTAGAGCAGTACTTC. It yields the protein CASSPSGGLLEQYF. Variable domain in full (rest from reference TRBV5-1 and TRBJ2-7): KAGVTQTPRYLIKTRGQQVTLSCSPISGHRSVSWYQQTPGQGLQFLFEYFSETQRNKGNFPGRFSGRQFSNSRSEMNVSTLELGDSALYLCASSPSGGLLEQYFGPGTRLTVT.

This clone has only one observation. The chain uses TRBV18 and TRBJ1-2, with 7 bases matching TRBD1. The CDR3 is 13 residues long. The V gene end was trimmed by 3 bases and the J gene end by 2 bases; junction bases not matched to a gene: 0. Looked up from germline, CDR1 is KGHSH and CDR2 is LQKENI. The CDR3 region is CASSPGQNYGYTF. As DNA, the CDR3 is TGTGCCAGCTCACCGGGACAGAACTATGGCTACACCTTC. Based on the CDR3 plus reference TRBV18 and TRBJ1-2, the full variable domain is NAGVMQNPRHLVRRRGQEARLRCSPMKGHSHVYWYRQLPEEGLKFMVYLQKENIIDESGMPKERFSAEFPKEGPSILRIQQVVRGDSAAYFCASSPGQNYGYTFGSGTRLTVV.

The gene calls are TRBV11-2 and TRBJ2-3; 7 nucleotides line up with TRBD2. V was clipped by 5 bases and J by 1 base; unmatched bases: 9. CDR1 is SGHAT, CDR2 FQNNGV, per germline. The CDR3 is 16 amino acids. CDR3 residues: CASSPTGGAGTDTQYF. The CDR3 DNA sequence: TGTGCCAGCAGCCCAACGGGGGGTGCAGGCACAGATACGCAGTATTTT.

V is TRBV5-4 and J is TRBJ1-3, with 8 nucleotides matching TRBD1. The length of the CDR3 is 15 residues. V was pared by 0 bases and J by 2 bases, with 1 base of the junction left unmatched. Per germline, CDR1 SGHNT and CDR2 YYREEE (reference sequence). The CDR3 nucleotides read TGTGCCAGCAGCTTGGGGACAGGGACTGGAAACACCATATATTTT. Protein product: CASSLGTGTGNTIYF.

J is TRBJ2-1 and V is TRBV6-5; 11 bases line up with TRBD2. With 6 bases clipped from V and 6 bases from J, the junction kept 7 bases outside the gene matches. From germline, CDR1 is MNHEY and CDR2 SVGAGI. This CDR3 is 15 amino acids long. CDR3 sequence (DNA): TGTGCCAGCAGCCAACTAGCGGGAGTGGGCAATGAGCAGTTCTTC. This gives the protein CASSQLAGVGNEQFF.

This clone was observed a handful of times. The chain carries TRBV28 and TRBJ2-1; maybe TRBD2 (6 bases). This CDR3 is 12 amino acids long. The V gene's germline CDR1 is MDHEN and CDR2 SYDVKM. Between the trimmed V and J ends, which lost 6 bases and 9 bases, there was a span of 12 bases. CDR3 loop: CASRRLVLEQFF. The CDR3 DNA is TGTGCCAGCAGAAGACTAGTTCTTGAGCAGTTCTTC.

V and J are TRBV29-1 and TRBJ1-2, with TRBD1 matching over 9 bases. The V and J ends lost 5 bases and 1 base, in that order; junction bases with no gene match: 5. Germline values: CDR1 SQVTM, CDR2 ANQGSEA. The CDR3 is 14 residues long. CDR3 coding DNA: TGCAGCGTTACCGGGACAGGGATTAACTATGGCTACACCTTC. Its translation is CSVTGTGINYGYTF.

The CDR3 sequence: CSVEVAAETQYF. The CDR3 nucleotides are TGCAGCGTTGAGGTAGCGGCGGAGACCCAGTACTTC. J is TRBJ2-5 and V is TRBV29-1; D is possibly TRBD2 (6 bases). The germline V gene has CDR1 SQVTM and CDR2 ANQGSEA. The ends were cut back, 3 bases at V and 5 bases at J, with 10 bases in the middle. This CDR3 spans 12 amino acids.

This clone was detected only once. This chain connects TRBV28 to TRBJ2-1; possibly TRBD1 for D (6 bases). V dropped 5 bases and J dropped 6 bases, with 17 bases sitting between them. This CDR3 has 15 amino acids. From germline, CDR1 is MDHEN and CDR2 SYDVKM. The CDR3 protein is CASSAPGVPPNEQFF. In DNA form, the CDR3 reads TGTGCCAGCAGTGCCCCAGGGGTCCCTCCCAATGAGCAGTTCTTC. Combining the CDR3 with reference TRBV28 and TRBJ2-1 gives the whole variable domain DVKVTQSSRYLVKRTGEKVFLECVQDMDHENMFWYRQDPGLGLRLIYFSYDVKMKEKGDIPEGYSVSREKKERFSLILESASTNQTSMYLCASSAPGVPPNEQFFGPGTRLTVL.

V gene TRBV11-2 combines with J gene TRBJ2-7, with 7 nucleotides matching TRBD1. The V gene end was trimmed by 10 bases and the J gene end by 4 bases; junction bases not matched to a gene: 19. The CDR3 totals 16 residues. CDR1 and CDR2 from the germline V gene are SGHAT and FQNNGV. CDR3 nucleotide sequence: TGTGCCACCAACAGCTTGGAGGTAGGGACAGCATACGAGCAGTACTTC. This translates into CATNSLEVGTAYEQYF.

V is TRBV6-5 and J is TRBJ1-2, with no clear D. The CDR3 is made up of 11 amino acids. V was trimmed by 4 bases and J by 6 bases, leaving 6 bases between them. Germline CDR1 reads MNHEY; CDR2 reads SVGAGI. CDR3 in amino acids: CASSSGNGYTF. Written as DNA, the CDR3 is TGTGCCAGCAGTTCGGGGAATGGCTACACCTTC.